This TCR beta chain emerged from a study of blood T cell repertoires in COVID-19. V trimming: 4 bases; J trimming: 5 bases; junction bases outside the gene matches: 4. The CDR3 covers 14 residues. CDR1 is KGHSH, CDR2 LQKENI, per germline. Participants reported their clinical history, and cohort assignment relied on those reports. Libraries were prepared by immunoSEQ multiplex PCR; TCRdb keeps only in-frame clonotypes and omits some of them. The table has about 310,000 clones, around nine tenths seen once. This sequence originates from a woman aged 40 to 49 who had recovered from COVID-19. The V and J genes are TRBV18 and TRBJ2-2, with 7 bases that match TRBD1. The sample was PBMCs or T cells enriched from blood (not recorded which). CDR3 sequence: CASSQGQSTGELFF. CDR3 DNA sequence: TGTGCCAGCTCACAGGGACAGTCTACCGGGGAGCTGTTTTTT.